The T cell receptor (beta chain) under discussion was sequenced for a study of Ad26.COV2.S vaccination and SARS-CoV-2 variants. Study-wide findings and caveats: Post-vaccination spike-specific CD8+ and CD4+ T cell responses reportedly had substantial breadth.

Trimming removed 5 bases at V and 6 bases at J, with 17 bases between. The germline V gene has CDR1 LNHDA and CDR2 SQIVND (reference sequence). This CDR3 comprises 15 residues. Sample treatment: 19 received Ad26.COV2.S at low or high dose, single or two shots; 5 received placebo; per-sample allocation not given. Sampling took place 63 days after the first vaccine or placebo injection. Assay used: immunoSEQ multiplex PCR; TCRdb lists only in-frame clones, some missing. Here the sample spans roughly 250,000 clones, roughly 87% being singletons. With respect to this clone: No antigen is known for it.

The input for sequencing was peripheral blood, taken in a trial of Ad26.COV2.S vaccine versus placebo. The rearrangement joins TRBV19 to TRBJ1-5; D remains unclear. This receptor was obtained from a person aged 18-65 years who received the Ad26.COV2.S COVID-19 vaccine or a placebo. DNA of the CDR3: TGTGCCAGTAGTTCAGGATCCCGAATCGGTCAGCCCCAGCATTTT. It encodes CASSSGSRIGQPQHF.